This TCR beta chain was found in a study of T cells after yellow fever vaccination. Overall study: With SMART-Seq v4 Ultra Low Input, the fractions containing low cell numbers were prepared. The study's findings and limits: Re-detected after boosting: most primary clones, 95% to 98% of CD4 and roughly 88% of CD8. Researchers report a weaker secondary response that nonetheless peaked faster, day 5 versus 15.

V gave up 0 bases and J gave up 4 bases; unmatched junction bases: 6. From germline, CDR1 is LGHNA and CDR2 YNFKEQ. The CDR3 has 16 residues. There are many counts of this clonotype. Its antigen is not known. TCRdb used MiXCR to reprocess the 5' RACE reads, holding one entry per CDR3 protein. The table includes about 580,000 distinct CDR3 sequences, 17% detected once. V is TRBV4-2 and J is TRBJ2-3; 8 positions agree with TRBD2. The sample in question was PBMCs, obtained more than 4 days after the first yellow fever vaccination. This TCR was recovered from a man aged 18-30 years who received the YFV17D yellow fever vaccine. The CDR3 region has the DNA TGTGCCAGCAGCCAAGATCAGGGACTAGGCGCAGATACGCAGTATTTT. This codes for CASSQDQGLGADTQYF.